The 18 T cell receptor beta chains reported below all come from one sample, sequenced in a study of blood T cell repertoires in COVID-19. Some clones are missing from TCRdb's copy, which holds only in-frame ones; the method was immunoSEQ multiplex PCR. The data hold 400,000 to 550,000 clones, with around 89% observed a single time. What was sequenced was peripheral blood. Every receptor here comes from a woman aged 25-40 years with acute or convalescent COVID-19.

V and J are TRBV2 and TRBJ2-2, with unresolved D. Trimming shortened V by 1 base and J by 7 bases, and 10 bases separated the two germline ends. CDR3 length equals 14 residues. Germline-derived CDR1 and CDR2 are SNHLY and FYNNEI. The CDR3 DNA reads as TGTGCCAGCAGTGAAGTGCACAGCAGCGGGGAGCTGTTTTTT. This encodes CASSEVHSSGELFF.

This chain joins TRBV18 and TRBJ2-3, with D possibly matching TRBD2 (6 bases). V was cut by 2 bases and J by 3 bases, with 12 bases left in between. Looked up from germline, CDR1 is KGHSH and CDR2 is LQKENI. The CDR3 sequence is 15 residues long. This chain's CDR3 is CASSPTGVRTDTQYF. The DNA of the CDR3 is TGTGCCAGCTCACCAACGGGGGTTAGGACAGATACGCAGTATTTT.

The chain couples TRBV20-1 to TRBJ1-3; unclear D gene. Per the germline V gene, CDR1 is DFQATT and CDR2 is SNEGSKA (reference sequence). The CDR3 is made up of 11 amino acids. The V end lost 5 bases, the J end lost 8 bases, and 10 bases lay between the germline ends. This chain's CDR3 is CSAPIIDTIYF. DNA for the CDR3: TGCAGTGCTCCTATAATTGACACCATATATTTT.

The rearrangement joins TRBV29-1 to TRBJ1-1, with D unresolved. Trimming left V 8 bases short and J 0 bases short, with 10 bases between. The V gene's germline CDR1 is SQVTM and CDR2 ANQGSEA. This CDR3 has 12 residues. In DNA, the CDR3 is TGCAGCATTCAACGGGTGAACACTGAAGCTTTCTTT. Protein: CSIQRVNTEAFF.

The gene calls are TRBV19 and TRBJ2-7; 9 bases map to TRBD1. CDR3 length equals 12 residues. Germline CDR1 LNHDA, CDR2 SQIVND (reference sequence). Trimming at V came to 10 bases and at J to 6 bases, leaving 7 bases not matched to a gene. CDR3 sequence reads: CATSTGGVEQYF. Written as DNA, the CDR3 is TGTGCCACCTCGACAGGGGGGGTCGAGCAGTACTTC.

This sequence joins TRBV27 and TRBJ2-1, with 9 nucleotides matching TRBD2. This CDR3 has 15 residues. The germline CDR1 and CDR2 sequences are MNHEY and SMNVEV (reference sequence). The trim removed 2 bases at V and 2 bases at J, leaving 1 base unmatched. CDR3 residues: CASSLLAGTYNEQFF. CDR3 DNA sequence: TGTGCCAGCAGTTTACTAGCGGGAACCTACAATGAGCAGTTCTTC.

This clone was recorded once. The DNA is left out, because the CDR3 cannot be placed on it with certainty; the CDR3 is given as TCRdb lists it. The V gene is TRBV21-1, the J gene TRBJ2-3; the table's D call, TRBD1, was not checked against the DNA. TRBV21-1 is noted as a pseudogene. The CDR3 has 21 residues if both end residues are counted. CDR3: CASSKGGWGTGATYSTDTQYF.

V is TRBV25-1 and J is TRBJ1-5; D remains ambiguous. This CDR3 spans 14 amino acids. Germline assignment: CDR1 MGHDK and CDR2 SYGVNS. Trimming removed 7 bases from V and 2 bases from J, with 12 bases in between. CDR3: CASIKWRGNQPQHF. The CDR3, as DNA: TGTGCCAGCATCAAATGGCGGGGCAATCAGCCCCAGCATTTT.

The CDR3 spells CASSRREGGAGNTIYF. CDR3 in DNA: TGTGCCAGCAGCAGAAGGGAAGGAGGGGCTGGAAACACCATATATTTT. This rearrangement joins TRBV9 to TRBJ1-3, with D perhaps TRBD1 (5 bases). Germline V gene lookup returns CDR1 SGDLS and CDR2 YYNGEE. Trimming removed 4 bases at V and 2 bases at J, with 16 bases between. The CDR3 extends over 16 amino acids.

The CDR3 nucleotides read TGCAGCGTCCCAGGGAAGGCGGGAGGCTACACCTTC. This gives the protein CSVPGKAGGYTF. J is TRBJ1-2 and V is TRBV29-1; perhaps TRBD1 as D (5 bases). V dropped 6 bases and J dropped 8 bases, with 16 bases sitting between them. CDR1 is SQVTM, CDR2 ANQGSEA, per germline. CDR3 size: 12 residues.

The gene calls are TRBV27 and TRBJ1-6; D ambiguous. CDR1 is MNHEY and CDR2 is SMNVEV in the germline V gene (reference sequence). The CDR3 has 16 amino acids. V was clipped by 3 bases and J by 8 bases, with 17 bases between them. DNA for the CDR3: TGTGCCAGCAGTTTTAAAATCGGAACAGTGGATTCACCCCTCCACTTT. It codes for CASSFKIGTVDSPLHF.

This chain uses TRBV4-1 with TRBJ2-3; 7 positions match TRBD1. Trimming at V came to 2 bases and at J to 3 bases, leaving 5 bases not matched to a gene. CDR3 size: 15 residues. Germline CDR1 is MGHRA and CDR2 is YSYEKL. CDR3 sequence: CASSQTGVATDTQYF. The CDR3 region has the DNA TGCGCCAGCAGCCAAACAGGGGTCGCTACAGATACGCAGTATTTT.

The CDR3 region has the DNA TGTGCCAGCAGTTCTACTAGTACTATATACAATGAGCAGTTCTTC. Protein: CASSSTSTIYNEQFF. The V and J genes are TRBV27 and TRBJ2-1; TRBD2 might be the D (5 bases). The CDR3 sequence is 15 residues long. CDR1 is MNHEY and CDR2 is SMNVEV in the germline V gene (reference sequence). Trimming took 4 bases from V and 4 from J, leaving 14 bases between them.

This clone was recorded a few times. The chain couples TRBV30 to TRBJ1-5, with D possibly being TRBD1 (6 bases). V lost 1 base, J lost 4 bases, and 8 bases lay in between. Germline values: CDR1 GTSNPN, CDR2 SVGIG (reference sequence). The CDR3 has 13 amino acids. CDR3 nucleotides: TGTGCCTGGAGTGGAACAGGGAATCAGCCCCAGCATTTT. The encoded protein is CAWSGTGNQPQHF.

The gene calls are TRBV9 and TRBJ1-4, with a tentative D call TRBD1 (5 bases). Trimming left V 0 bases short and J 8 bases short, with 17 bases between. Germline V gene data show CDR1 as SGDLS and CDR2 as YYNGEE. CDR3 length: 16 amino acids. This CDR3 reads CASSVGAASKGEKLFF. The CDR3 DNA reads TGTGCCAGCAGCGTAGGCGCGGCCTCCAAGGGGGAAAAACTGTTTTTT. The full variable domain, its missing parts supplied by reference TRBV9 and TRBJ1-4, is DSGVTQTPKHLITATGQRVTLRCSPRSGDLSVYWYQQSLDQGLQFLIQYYNGEERAKGNILERFSAQQFPDLHSELNLSSLELGDSALYFCASSVGAASKGEKLFFGSGTQLSVL.

V usage is TRBV29-1 and J usage is TRBJ2-1; 7 bases are shared with TRBD2. The V and J ends lost 7 bases and 4 bases, in that order; junction bases with no gene match: 7. Germline V gene lookup returns CDR1 SQVTM and CDR2 ANQGSEA. This CDR3 is built from 13 residues. CDR3: CSARGGGYNEQFF. In DNA form, the CDR3 reads TGCAGCGCCCGAGGCGGGGGATACAATGAGCAGTTCTTC.

The CDR3 DNA reads TGCGCCAGCAGTCCTTACTTAGCCCATCGGGACACTGAAGCTTTCTTT. Amino acid sequence: CASSPYLAHRDTEAFF. This chain connects TRBV4-1 to TRBJ1-1, with no clear D. CDR3 length: 16 amino acids. Trimming shortened V by 6 bases and J by 3 bases, and 20 bases separated the two germline ends. Germline loops: CDR1 MGHRA, CDR2 YSYEKL.

The chain is built from TRBV6-1 and TRBJ2-1, with a tentative D call TRBD2 (6 bases). Deletions cut 0 bases from V and 15 bases from J, with 15 bases between. Germline V CDR1 and CDR2: MNHNS, SASEGT. The CDR3 spans 13 residues. For the CDR3, the DNA is TGTGCCAGCAGTGAAGCGAGGCGCCAGGGAGGGTTCTTC. Protein sequence: CASSEARRQGGFF.